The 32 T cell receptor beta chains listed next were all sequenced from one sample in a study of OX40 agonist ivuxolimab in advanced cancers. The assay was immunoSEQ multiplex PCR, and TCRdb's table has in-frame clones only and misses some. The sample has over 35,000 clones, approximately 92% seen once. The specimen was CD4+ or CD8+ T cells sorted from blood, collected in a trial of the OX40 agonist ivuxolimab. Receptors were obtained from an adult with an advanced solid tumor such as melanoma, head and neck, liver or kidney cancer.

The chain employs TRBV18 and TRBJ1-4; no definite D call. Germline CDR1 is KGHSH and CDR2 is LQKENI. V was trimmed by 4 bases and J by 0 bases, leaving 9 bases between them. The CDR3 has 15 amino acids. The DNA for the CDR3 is TGTGCCAGCTCACTCCAGAGTGCAACTAATGAAAAACTGTTTTTT. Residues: CASSLQSATNEKLFF.

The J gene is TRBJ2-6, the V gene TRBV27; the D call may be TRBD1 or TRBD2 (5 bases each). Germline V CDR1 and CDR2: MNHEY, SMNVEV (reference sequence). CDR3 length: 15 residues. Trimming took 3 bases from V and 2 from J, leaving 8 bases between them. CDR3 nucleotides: TGTGCCAGCAGTTTGGGGGTCCCTGGGGCCAACGTCCTGACTTTC. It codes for CASSLGVPGANVLTF.

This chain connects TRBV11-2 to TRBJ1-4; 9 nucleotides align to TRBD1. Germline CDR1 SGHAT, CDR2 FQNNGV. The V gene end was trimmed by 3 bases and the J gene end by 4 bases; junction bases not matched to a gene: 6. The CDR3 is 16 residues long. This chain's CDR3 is CASSFSPDRGNEKLFF. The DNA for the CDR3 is TGTGCCAGCAGCTTCTCCCCGGACAGGGGTAATGAAAAACTGTTTTTT.

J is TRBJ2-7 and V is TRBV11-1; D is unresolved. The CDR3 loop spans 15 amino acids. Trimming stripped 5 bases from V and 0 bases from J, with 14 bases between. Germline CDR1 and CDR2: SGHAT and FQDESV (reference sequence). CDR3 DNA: TGTGCCAGCAGCACCCAAGGACGCAGCTCCTACGAGCAGTACTTC. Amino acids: CASSTQGRSSYEQYF. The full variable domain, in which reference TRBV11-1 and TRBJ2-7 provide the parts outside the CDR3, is EAEVAQSPRYKITEKSQAVAFWCDPISGHATLYWYRQILGQGPELLVQFQDESVVDDSQLPKDRFSAERLKGVDSTLKIQPAELGDSAMYLCASSTQGRSSYEQYFGPGTRLTVT.

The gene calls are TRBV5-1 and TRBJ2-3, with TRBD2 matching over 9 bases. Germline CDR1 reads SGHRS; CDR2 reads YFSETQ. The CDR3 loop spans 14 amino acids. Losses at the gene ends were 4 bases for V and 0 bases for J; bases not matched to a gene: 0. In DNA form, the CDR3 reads TGCGCCAGCAGCCTAGCGGGAAGCACAGATACGCAGTATTTT. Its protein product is CASSLAGSTDTQYF. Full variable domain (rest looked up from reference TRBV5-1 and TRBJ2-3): KAGVTQTPRYLIKTRGQQVTLSCSPISGHRSVSWYQQTPGQGLQFLFEYFSETQRNKGNFPGRFSGRQFSNSRSEMNVSTLELGDSALYLCASSLAGSTDTQYFGPGTRLTVL.

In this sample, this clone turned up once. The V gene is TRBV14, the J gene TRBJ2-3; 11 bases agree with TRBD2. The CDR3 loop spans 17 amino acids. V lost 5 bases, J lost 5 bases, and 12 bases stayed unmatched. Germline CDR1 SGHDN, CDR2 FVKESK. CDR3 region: CASSFSIAGGLRDTQYF. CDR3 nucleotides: TGTGCCAGCAGCTTCTCCATAGCGGGAGGGCTCCGAGATACGCAGTATTTT.

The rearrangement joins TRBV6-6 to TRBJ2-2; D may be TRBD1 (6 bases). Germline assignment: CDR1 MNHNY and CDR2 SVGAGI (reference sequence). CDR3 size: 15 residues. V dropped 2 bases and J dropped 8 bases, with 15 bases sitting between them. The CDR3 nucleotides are TGTGCCAGCAGTTACGAGGGACACTTAGCGGGGGAGCTGTTTTTT. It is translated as CASSYEGHLAGELFF.

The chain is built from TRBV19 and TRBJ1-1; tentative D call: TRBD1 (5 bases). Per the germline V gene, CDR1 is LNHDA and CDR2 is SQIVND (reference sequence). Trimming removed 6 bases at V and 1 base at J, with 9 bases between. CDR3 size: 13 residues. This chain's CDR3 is CASRGHQNTEAFF. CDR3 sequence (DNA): TGTGCCAGTAGAGGACACCAGAACACTGAAGCTTTCTTT.

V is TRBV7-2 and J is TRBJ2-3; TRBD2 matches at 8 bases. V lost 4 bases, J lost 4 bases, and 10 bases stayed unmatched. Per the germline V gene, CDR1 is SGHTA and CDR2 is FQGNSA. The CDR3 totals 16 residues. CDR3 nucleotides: TGTGCCAGCAGCTCGATCGGGGGGGCCAGGGCAGATACGCAGTATTTT. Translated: CASSSIGGARADTQYF.

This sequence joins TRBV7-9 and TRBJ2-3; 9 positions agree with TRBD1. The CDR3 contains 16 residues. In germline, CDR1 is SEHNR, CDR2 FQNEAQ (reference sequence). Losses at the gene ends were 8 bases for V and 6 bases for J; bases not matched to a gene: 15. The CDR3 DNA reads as TGTGCCAGCGGTCCAATTCCAGGACAGGGGCCCGATACGCAGTATTTT. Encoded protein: CASGPIPGQGPDTQYF. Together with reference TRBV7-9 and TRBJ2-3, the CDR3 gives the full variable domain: DTGVSQNPRHKITKRGQNVTFRCDPISEHNRLYWYRQTLGQGPEFLTYFQNEAQLEKSRLLSDRFSAERPKGSFSTLEIQRTEQGDSAMYLCASGPIPGQGPDTQYFGPGTRLTVL.

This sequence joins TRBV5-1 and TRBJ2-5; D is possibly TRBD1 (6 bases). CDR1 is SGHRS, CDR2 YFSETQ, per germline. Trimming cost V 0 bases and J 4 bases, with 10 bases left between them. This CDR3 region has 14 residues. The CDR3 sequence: CASSLAQGTETQYF. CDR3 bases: TGCGCCAGCAGCTTGGCACAGGGAACAGAGACCCAGTACTTC. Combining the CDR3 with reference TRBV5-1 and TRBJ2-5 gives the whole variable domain KAGVTQTPRYLIKTRGQQVTLSCSPISGHRSVSWYQQTPGQGLQFLFEYFSETQRNKGNFPGRFSGRQFSNSRSEMNVSTLELGDSALYLCASSLAQGTETQYFGPGTRLLVL.

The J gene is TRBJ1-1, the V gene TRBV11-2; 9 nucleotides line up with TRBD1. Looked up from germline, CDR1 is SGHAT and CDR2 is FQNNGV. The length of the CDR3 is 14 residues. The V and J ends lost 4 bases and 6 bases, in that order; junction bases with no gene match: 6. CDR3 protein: CASSSQQGAAEAFF. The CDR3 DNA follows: TGTGCCAGCAGCTCTCAACAGGGGGCTGCTGAAGCTTTCTTT.

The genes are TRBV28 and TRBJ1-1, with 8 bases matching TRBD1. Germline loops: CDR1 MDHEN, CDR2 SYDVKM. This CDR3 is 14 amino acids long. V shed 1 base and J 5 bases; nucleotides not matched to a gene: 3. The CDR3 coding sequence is TGTGCCAGCAGTTTATTGGACAGGGCGACTGAAGCTTTCTTT. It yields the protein CASSLLDRATEAFF.

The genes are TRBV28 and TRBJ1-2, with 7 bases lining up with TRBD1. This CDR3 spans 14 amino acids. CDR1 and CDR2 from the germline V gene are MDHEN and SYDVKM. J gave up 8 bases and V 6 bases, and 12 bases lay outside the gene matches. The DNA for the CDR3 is TGTGCCAGCAGACTCCCGGGACAGCCTAGGGGCTACACCTTC. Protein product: CASRLPGQPRGYTF.

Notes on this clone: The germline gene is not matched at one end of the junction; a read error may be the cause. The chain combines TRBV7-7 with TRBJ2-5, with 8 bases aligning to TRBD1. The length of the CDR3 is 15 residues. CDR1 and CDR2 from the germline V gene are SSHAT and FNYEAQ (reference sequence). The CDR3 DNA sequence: TGTGCTAGCAGCTTAGCAGGGGGCCGGCAGGAGACCCAGTACTTC. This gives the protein CASSLAGGRQETQYF.

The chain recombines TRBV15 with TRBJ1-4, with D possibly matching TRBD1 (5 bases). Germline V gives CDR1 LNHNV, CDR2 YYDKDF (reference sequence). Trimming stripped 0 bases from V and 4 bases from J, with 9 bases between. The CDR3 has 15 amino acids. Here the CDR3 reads CATSRDYRLNEKLFF. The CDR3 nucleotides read TGTGCCACCAGCAGAGATTACAGGCTTAATGAAAAACTGTTTTTT.

CDR3 bases: TGTGCCAGCAGTTTAGTAAACACAGATACGCAGTATTTT. Protein sequence: CASSLVNTDTQYF. The chain has TRBV28 and TRBJ2-3; D unclear. CDR1 MDHEN and CDR2 SYDVKM come from the germline V gene. V was shortened by 2 bases and J by 2 bases, with 5 bases between the two germline ends. This CDR3 region has 13 residues.

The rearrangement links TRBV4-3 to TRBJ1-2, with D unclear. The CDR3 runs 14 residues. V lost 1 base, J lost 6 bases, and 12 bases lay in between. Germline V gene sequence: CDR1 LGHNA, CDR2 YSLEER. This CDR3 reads CASSQGFSRDGYTF. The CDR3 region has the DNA TGCGCCAGCAGCCAAGGATTCTCAAGGGATGGCTACACCTTC.

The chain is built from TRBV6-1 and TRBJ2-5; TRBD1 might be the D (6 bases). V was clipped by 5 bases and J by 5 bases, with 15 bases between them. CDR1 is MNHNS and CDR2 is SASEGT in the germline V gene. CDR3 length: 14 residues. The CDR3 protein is CASSSNRAAETQYF. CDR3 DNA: TGTGCCAGCAGTTCAAACAGGGCCGCCGAGACCCAGTACTTC.

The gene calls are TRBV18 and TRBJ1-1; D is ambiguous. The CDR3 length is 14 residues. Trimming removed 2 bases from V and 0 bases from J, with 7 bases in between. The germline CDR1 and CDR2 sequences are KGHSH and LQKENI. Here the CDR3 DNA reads TGTGCCAGCTCACCATCGGGAGTGAACACTGAAGCTTTCTTT. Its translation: CASSPSGVNTEAFF.

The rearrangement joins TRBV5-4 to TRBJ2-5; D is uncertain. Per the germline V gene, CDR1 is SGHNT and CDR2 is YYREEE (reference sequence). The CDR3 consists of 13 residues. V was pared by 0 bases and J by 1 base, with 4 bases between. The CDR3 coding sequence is TGTGCCAGCAGCTTGGAAGGCCAAGAGACCCAGTACTTC. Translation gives CASSLEGQETQYF.

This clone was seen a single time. CDR3 sequence: CASSLGDRLAGYNEQFF. For the CDR3, the DNA is TGCGCCAGCAGCTTGGGTGATCGACTAGCGGGCTACAATGAGCAGTTCTTC. The gene calls are TRBV5-1 and TRBJ2-1; 10 bases are a match to TRBD2. Germline V gene data show CDR1 as SGHRS and CDR2 as YFSETQ. There are 17 residues in the CDR3. The V gene end was trimmed by 0 bases and the J gene end by 3 bases; junction bases not matched to a gene: 6.

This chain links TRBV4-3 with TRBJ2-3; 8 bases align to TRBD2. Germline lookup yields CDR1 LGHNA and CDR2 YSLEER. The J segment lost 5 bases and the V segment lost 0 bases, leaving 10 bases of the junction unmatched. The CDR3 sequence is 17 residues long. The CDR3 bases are TGCGCCAGCAGCCAAGATCTTGATAGCGGGGCTTTAGATACGCAGTATTTT. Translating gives CASSQDLDSGALDTQYF.

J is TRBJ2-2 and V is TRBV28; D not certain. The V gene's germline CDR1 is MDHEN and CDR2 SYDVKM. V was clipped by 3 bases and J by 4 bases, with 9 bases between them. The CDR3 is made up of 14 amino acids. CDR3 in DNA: TGTGCCAGCAGTTTTATGCGGATCACCGGGGAGCTGTTTTTT. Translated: CASSFMRITGELFF.

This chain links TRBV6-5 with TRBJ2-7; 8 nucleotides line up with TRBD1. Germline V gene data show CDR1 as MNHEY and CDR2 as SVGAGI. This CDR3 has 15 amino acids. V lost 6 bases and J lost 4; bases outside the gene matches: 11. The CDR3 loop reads CASSRFRQGIYEQYF. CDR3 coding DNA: TGTGCCAGCAGCCGATTCCGACAGGGGATATACGAGCAGTACTTC.

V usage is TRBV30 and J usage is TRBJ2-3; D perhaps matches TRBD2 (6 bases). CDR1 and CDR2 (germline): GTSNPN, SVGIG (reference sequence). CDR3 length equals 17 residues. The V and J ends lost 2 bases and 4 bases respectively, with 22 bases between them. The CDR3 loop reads CAWSYPRGGMVSDTQYF. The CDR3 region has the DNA TGTGCCTGGAGTTACCCGAGAGGCGGGATGGTTTCAGATACGCAGTATTTT. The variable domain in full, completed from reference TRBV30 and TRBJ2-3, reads SQTIHQWPATLVQPVGSPLSLECTVEGTSNPNLYWYRQAAGRGLQLLFYSVGIGQISSEVPQNLSASRPQDRQFILSSKKLLLSDSGFYLCAWSYPRGGMVSDTQYFGPGTRLTVL.

CDR3 sequence: CSAIERYEQYF. DNA for the CDR3: TGCAGTGCCATTGAACGCTACGAGCAGTACTTC. The V call is TRBV20-1, the J call TRBJ2-7, with D unclear. Germline V gene lookup returns CDR1 DFQATT and CDR2 SNEGSKA (reference sequence). The CDR3 extends over 11 amino acids. The V gene lost 6 bases and the J gene lost 3 bases, with 9 bases spanning the gap.

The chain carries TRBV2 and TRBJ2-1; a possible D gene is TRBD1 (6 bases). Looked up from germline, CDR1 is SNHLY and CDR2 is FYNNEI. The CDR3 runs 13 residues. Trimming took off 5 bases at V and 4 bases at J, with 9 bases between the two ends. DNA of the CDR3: TGTGCCAGCAGTTTTCAGGGGTACAATGAGCAGTTCTTC. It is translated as CASSFQGYNEQFF.

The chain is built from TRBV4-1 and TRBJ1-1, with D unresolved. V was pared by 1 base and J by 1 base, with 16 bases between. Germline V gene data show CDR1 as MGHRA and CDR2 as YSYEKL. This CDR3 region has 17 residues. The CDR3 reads CASSQVLQPGKNTEAFF. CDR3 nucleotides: TGCGCCAGCAGCCAAGTTCTTCAGCCAGGTAAGAACACTGAAGCTTTCTTT.

The CDR3 here is CASGGQMNTEAFF. The CDR3 coding sequence is TGTGCCAGCGGAGGACAGATGAACACTGAAGCTTTCTTT. The V gene is TRBV2, the J gene TRBJ1-1, with a possible D match to TRBD1 (6 bases). From germline, CDR1 is SNHLY and CDR2 FYNNEI. Trimming shortened V by 8 bases and J by 0 bases, and 10 bases separated the two germline ends. CDR3 length: 13 amino acids.

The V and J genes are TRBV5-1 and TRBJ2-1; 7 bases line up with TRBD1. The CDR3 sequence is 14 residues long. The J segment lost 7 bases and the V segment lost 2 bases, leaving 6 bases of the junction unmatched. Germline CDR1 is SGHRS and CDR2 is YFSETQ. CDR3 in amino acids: CASSFSGTDNEQFF. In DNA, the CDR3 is TGCGCCAGCAGCTTTTCCGGGACAGATAATGAGCAGTTCTTC.

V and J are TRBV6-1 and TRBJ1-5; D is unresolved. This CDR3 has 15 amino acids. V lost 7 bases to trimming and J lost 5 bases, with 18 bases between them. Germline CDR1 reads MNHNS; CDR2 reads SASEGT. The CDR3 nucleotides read TGTGCCAGCACCGCTTTACTGCTCAATCATCAGCCCCAGCATTTT. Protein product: CASTALLLNHQPQHF.